The 28 T cell receptor beta chains listed next were all sequenced from one sample in a study of cytomegalovirus exposure and HLA in healthy donors listed by TCRdb under 2017. The library was prepared using the immunoSEQ multiplex PCR assay. For the multiplex PCR, a mixture combining 60 forward primers for TCR Vbeta segments and 13 reverse primers for TCR Jbeta segments was used. In TCRdb, the immuneACCESS table is reduced to in-frame sequences with V and J assigned. These tables do not hold every clone; where another copy was compared, an unresolved V gene accounts for under half, and the others remain unexplained. This sample holds 110,000 or so clones; approximately 69% were observed only once. The ten most abundant clones make up 3% to 3.5% of the sample. The sample comprised PBMCs. The receptors were sampled from a man aged 30 to 39 in good health and CMV-seronegative.

The chain uses TRBV11-3 and TRBJ2-3; 7 bases match TRBD2. The V segment lost 5 bases and the J segment 1 base; nucleotides outside the gene matches: 9. Germline CDR1 SGHNT, CDR2 YENEEA. The CDR3 is 16 residues long. The CDR3 nucleotides are TGTGCCAGCAGCCCATCTTCTAGCGGAGGCACAGATACGCAGTATTTT. As protein: CASSPSSSGGTDTQYF.

The chain links TRBV18 to TRBJ1-3; D is unresolved. The CDR3 consists of 14 residues. The germline CDR1 and CDR2 sequences are KGHSH and LQKENI. V lost 3 bases and J lost 0, with 6 bases in between. The CDR3 DNA follows: TGTGCCAGCTCACCCGATAGCTCTGGAAACACCATATATTTT. Protein: CASSPDSSGNTIYF.

This clone was counted between two and nine times. The CDR3 coding sequence is TGTGCCAGCATGTCCGGGACAGGGGCCGGGGAGCTGTTTTTT. Protein: CASMSGTGAGELFF. The chain recombines TRBV2 with TRBJ2-2; 10 bases map to TRBD1. The CDR3 spans 14 residues. Unmatched junction bases numbered 5, after V lost 7 bases and J lost 6 bases. Per the germline V gene, CDR1 is SNHLY and CDR2 is FYNNEI.

The rearrangement links TRBV28 to TRBJ2-7, with 11 bases aligning to TRBD2. Trimming took 7 bases from V and 0 from J; bases not matched to a gene: 11. The CDR3 extends over 17 amino acids. Germline CDR1 reads MDHEN; CDR2 reads SYDVKM. CDR3 DNA sequence: TGTGCCAGCACCTCTCTAGCGGGAGGCTTTAGCTCCTACGAGCAGTACTTC. This gives the protein CASTSLAGGFSSYEQYF.

The gene calls are TRBV6-6 and TRBJ1-6, with 7 nucleotides matching TRBD1. Trimming removed 5 bases from V and 7 bases from J; junction bases left unmatched: 8. Germline V gives CDR1 MNHNY, CDR2 SVGAGI (reference sequence). The length of the CDR3 is 15 residues. For the CDR3, the DNA is TGTGCCAGCAGTACTGGGACAGCGGTAAATTCACCCCTCCACTTT. Its protein is CASSTGTAVNSPLHF.

The chain joins TRBV7-3 to TRBJ2-7; 8 bases agree with TRBD2. Germline V gives CDR1 SGHTA, CDR2 FQGTGA. This CDR3 contains 15 residues. V trimming: 4 bases; J trimming: 2 bases; junction bases outside the gene matches: 7. CDR3 in amino acids: CASSSQLAAAYEQYF. The DNA of the CDR3 is TGTGCCAGCAGCTCCCAACTAGCGGCCGCCTACGAGCAGTACTTC.

The V and J genes are TRBV7-2 and TRBJ1-1; D unclear. The V gene's germline CDR1 is SGHTA and CDR2 FQGNSA. Trimming stripped 3 bases from V and 4 bases from J, with 6 bases between. This CDR3 is built from 12 residues. The CDR3 region is CASSFRVTEAFF. DNA for the CDR3: TGTGCCAGCAGCTTCCGGGTCACTGAAGCTTTCTTT.

The rearrangement uses TRBV6-5 and TRBJ2-5; TRBD1 aligns across 7 bases. J lost 5 bases, V lost 4 bases, and 7 bases had no gene match. This CDR3 has 14 amino acids. Germline CDR1 reads MNHEY; CDR2 reads SVGAGI. For the CDR3, the DNA is TGTGCCAGCAGTTCCAGGACAGGCCGGGAGACCCAGTACTTC. Its translation is CASSSRTGRETQYF.

The chain combines TRBV14 with TRBJ2-2, with 11 bases fitting TRBD1. Germline CDR1 reads SGHDN; CDR2 reads FVKESK. V trimming: 4 bases; J trimming: 5 bases; junction bases outside the gene matches: 9. The CDR3 runs to 17 residues. In DNA, the CDR3 is TGTGCCAGCAGCCGAGTCCCGGGACAGGGGGGAACCGGGGAGCTGTTTTTT. Translated: CASSRVPGQGGTGELFF.

The V gene is TRBV7-9, the J gene TRBJ2-5; tentatively, D is TRBD1 (6 bases). CDR1 SEHNR and CDR2 FQNEAQ come from the germline V gene (reference sequence). The CDR3 is 15 residues long. V lost 5 bases and J lost 3, with 16 bases in between. For the CDR3, the DNA is TGTGCCAGCAGCCCCCAAGGGGGTGGGGAAGAGACCCAGTACTTC. It yields the protein CASSPQGGGEETQYF.

On this clone itself: The germline gene is not matched at one end of the junction; a read error may be the cause. The chain combines TRBV6-5 with TRBJ2-1, with D perhaps matching TRBD1 (5 bases). The CDR3 is made up of 13 amino acids. The germline V gene has CDR1 MNHEY and CDR2 SVGAGI. The CDR3 DNA is TGTGCCAGCTCCCTGCGACAGTACAATGAGCGGTTCTTC. It specifies CASSLRQYNERFF.

The chain links TRBV30 to TRBJ2-3, with a tentative D call TRBD2 (6 bases). The CDR3 runs 16 residues. V lost 0 bases to trimming and J lost 5 bases, with 18 bases between them. Germline V gene data show CDR1 as GTSNPN and CDR2 as SVGIG (reference sequence). Here the CDR3 reads CAWSVRRGGRLDTQYF. The CDR3 bases are TGTGCCTGGAGTGTACGGAGGGGCGGGCGTTTAGATACGCAGTATTTT.

The chain employs TRBV7-3 and TRBJ2-2; D perhaps matches TRBD1 (5 bases). CDR3 length: 13 amino acids. Germline lookup yields CDR1 SGHTA and CDR2 FQGTGA. Trimming removed 5 bases from V and 6 bases from J, with 10 bases in between. This CDR3 is CASSPWGAGELFF. For the CDR3, the DNA is TGTGCCAGCAGCCCCTGGGGCGCCGGGGAGCTGTTTTTT.

This rearrangement joins TRBV29-1 to TRBJ1-3; 7 bases are shared with TRBD1. CDR3 length: 14 residues. Germline V gives CDR1 SQVTM, CDR2 ANQGSEA. J was trimmed by 0 bases and V by 6 bases; bases with no gene match: 5. CDR3 sequence reads: CSVPGDSSGNTIYF. For the CDR3, the DNA is TGCAGCGTCCCTGGGGACAGCTCTGGAAACACCATATATTTT.

This rearrangement joins TRBV5-4 to TRBJ2-1, with TRBD1 as a possible D gene (6 bases). V was shortened by 4 bases and J by 2 bases, with 13 bases between the two germline ends. This CDR3 region has 15 residues. Germline V gene data show CDR1 as SGHNT and CDR2 as YYREEE (reference sequence). The CDR3 DNA follows: TGTGCCAGCAGCCCGGGACAACCCACCTACAATGAGCAGTTCTTC. Translation gives CASSPGQPTYNEQFF.

This clone was counted between two and nine times. The rearrangement joins TRBV28 to TRBJ2-7, with D possibly matching TRBD1 (5 bases). The CDR3 has 14 residues. Germline values: CDR1 MDHEN, CDR2 SYDVKM. The ends were cut back, 5 bases at V and 5 bases at J, with 16 bases in the middle. CDR3 in amino acids: CASSTRRVKNEQYF. DNA of the CDR3: TGTGCCAGCAGTACCCGCAGGGTTAAAAACGAGCAGTACTTC.

This chain connects TRBV28 to TRBJ1-1; D call uncertain. The CDR3 is made up of 15 amino acids. Per the germline V gene, CDR1 is MDHEN and CDR2 is SYDVKM. V dropped 4 bases and J dropped 0 bases, with 12 bases sitting between them. CDR3 protein: CASSYYSRMNTEAFF. In DNA, the CDR3 is TGTGCCAGCAGTTATTACTCCCGTATGAACACTGAAGCTTTCTTT.

This clone was observed a few times. The chain uses TRBV4-2 and TRBJ2-1; D possibly corresponds to TRBD2 (6 bases). The CDR3 is made up of 17 amino acids. Per the germline V gene, CDR1 is LGHNA and CDR2 is YNFKEQ. V lost 0 bases and J 0 bases, leaving 12 bases between the germline ends. Here the CDR3 DNA reads TGTGCCAGCAGCCAAGAGGCGGGATATAGCTCCTACAATGAGCAGTTCTTC. Translation gives CASSQEAGYSSYNEQFF.

V is TRBV27 and J is TRBJ2-6; 7 bases are a match to TRBD1. The ends lost 7 bases at V and 2 bases at J; junction bases unmatched: 5. From germline, CDR1 is MNHEY and CDR2 SMNVEV (reference sequence). The CDR3 totals 15 residues. The CDR3, as DNA: TGTGCCAGCAACCACACAGGGGCTGGGGCCAACGTCCTGACTTTC. Its translation: CASNHTGAGANVLTF.

The chain employs TRBV27 and TRBJ2-7; D not certain. The germline V gene has CDR1 MNHEY and CDR2 SMNVEV (reference sequence). The CDR3 runs to 14 residues. Trimming cost V 3 bases and J 6 bases, with 15 bases left between them. CDR3 bases: TGTGCCAGCAGTTTGGGTCCTCGCGGCGGCGAGCAGTACTTC. This codes for CASSLGPRGGEQYF.

V and J are TRBV11-3 and TRBJ1-5; D might be TRBD1 (5 bases). From germline, CDR1 is SGHNT and CDR2 YENEEA. The V and J ends lost 4 bases and 5 bases respectively, with 9 bases between them. The CDR3 runs to 13 residues. The CDR3 region has the DNA TGTGCCAGCAGCTCCGGGACTTATCAGCCCCAGCATTTT. Amino acids: CASSSGTYQPQHF.

The rearrangement links TRBV5-6 to TRBJ2-5, with 10 bases fitting TRBD1. This CDR3 has 15 amino acids. The ends lost 3 bases at V and 5 bases at J; junction bases unmatched: 7. The germline V gene encodes CDR1 SGHDT and CDR2 YYEEEE. The CDR3, as DNA: TGTGCCAGCAGCTCCCAGACAGGGGGCGGGGAGACCCAGTACTTC. Translation: CASSSQTGGGETQYF.

This chain links TRBV18 with TRBJ1-2, with TRBD1 matching 8 bases. This CDR3 is 16 amino acids long. From germline, CDR1 is KGHSH and CDR2 LQKENI. V dropped 1 base and J dropped 1; count of bases not matched to a gene: 5. CDR3 residues: CASSPRMDRVNYGYTF. DNA for the CDR3: TGTGCCAGCTCACCACGAATGGACAGGGTTAACTATGGCTACACCTTC.

This clone has only a few counts. V gene TRBV5-4 combines with J gene TRBJ1-1; no definite D call. CDR3 length: 14 residues. V gave up 4 bases and J gave up 0 bases, with 10 bases separating them. Per the germline V gene, CDR1 is SGHNT and CDR2 is YYREEE (reference sequence). The CDR3 coding sequence is TGTGCCAGCAGCAAGGGAGTCCTGAACACTGAAGCTTTCTTT. Its protein product is CASSKGVLNTEAFF. The entire variable domain, with the rest obtained from reference TRBV5-4 and TRBJ1-1, is as follows: ETGVTQSPTHLIKTRGQQVTLRCSSQSGHNTVSWYQQALGQGPQFIFQYYREEENGRGNFPPRFSGLQFPNYSSELNVNALELDDSALYLCASSKGVLNTEAFFGQGTRLTVV.

Written as DNA, the CDR3 is TGTGCCAGCAGGGACAGACAGGGATCGCGCGCTGAAGCTTTCTTT. Its protein product is CASRDRQGSRAEAFF. The chain is built from TRBV11-3 and TRBJ1-1; 7 bases are a match to TRBD1. The J segment lost 6 bases and the V segment lost 6 bases, leaving 13 bases of the junction unmatched. The germline CDR1 and CDR2 sequences are SGHNT and YENEEA. The CDR3 has 15 amino acids.

Turning to this clone: The identical CDR3 is also encoded by other nucleotide sequences in the sample. The chain joins TRBV5-1 to TRBJ1-4; a possible D gene is TRBD1 (6 bases). Germline V gene data show CDR1 as SGHRS and CDR2 as YFSETQ. V dropped 4 bases and J dropped 3 bases, with 16 bases sitting between them. The CDR3 runs 16 residues. CDR3 nucleotides: TGCGCCAGCAGCAGGGGGGCGGGGGCGGCTAATGAAAAACTGTTTTTT. Translation: CASSRGAGAANEKLFF. Supplemented by reference TRBV5-1 and TRBJ1-4, the full variable domain reads KAGVTQTPRYLIKTRGQQVTLSCSPISGHRSVSWYQQTPGQGLQFLFEYFSETQRNKGNFPGRFSGRQFSNSRSEMNVSTLELGDSALYLCASSRGAGAANEKLFFGSGTQLSVL.

This clone showed up just once. The chain combines TRBV4-3 with TRBJ2-1, with TRBD2 as a possible D gene (6 bases). The CDR3 is 15 amino acids. V gave up 4 bases and J gave up 5 bases, with 15 bases separating them. Germline loops: CDR1 LGHNA, CDR2 YSLEER. The CDR3 DNA sequence: TGCGCCAGCAGCCCCCGTTTAGCGGCAAACAATGAGCAGTTCTTC. Translated, it gives CASSPRLAANNEQFF.

This clone was counted between two and nine times. This sequence joins TRBV13 and TRBJ2-5, with 7 bases lining up with TRBD2. The CDR3 runs to 15 residues. Germline-derived CDR1 and CDR2 are PRHDT and FYEKMQ (reference sequence). V lost 3 bases, J lost 2 bases, and 6 bases stayed unmatched. This CDR3 is CASSFFVGGQETQYF. CDR3 DNA sequence: TGTGCCAGCAGCTTCTTCGTGGGAGGGCAAGAGACCCAGTACTTC. Based on the CDR3 plus reference TRBV13 and TRBJ2-5, the full variable domain is AAGVIQSPRHLIKEKRETATLKCYPIPRHDTVYWYQQGPGQDPQFLISFYEKMQSDKGSIPDRFSAQQFSDYHSELNMSSLELGDSALYFCASSFFVGGQETQYFGPGTRLLVL.